This T cell receptor beta chain is from a study of cytomegalovirus exposure and HLA in healthy donors. PCR was performed using 60 Vbeta and 13 Jbeta primers. Produced via immunoSEQ multiplex PCR; TCRdb's table is partial and in-frame only. The sample consists of about 120,000 clones, about 80% of them appearing once. Germline loops: CDR1 SGHRS, CDR2 YFSETQ. The CDR3 loop spans 15 amino acids. V shed 4 bases and J 3 bases; nucleotides not matched to a gene: 8. V and J are TRBV5-1 and TRBJ1-2; 8 bases match TRBD1. Material for sequencing was PBMCs. The clonotype originates from a female donor in good health and CMV-seropositive. CDR3 residues: CASSRTGTMDYGYTF. The CDR3 bases are TGCGCCAGCAGCCGGACAGGGACTATGGACTATGGCTACACCTTC. The variable domain in full, completed from reference TRBV5-1 and TRBJ1-2, reads KAGVTQTPRYLIKTRGQQVTLSCSPISGHRSVSWYQQTPGQGLQFLFEYFSETQRNKGNFPGRFSGRQFSNSRSEMNVSTLELGDSALYLCASSRTGTMDYGYTFGSGTRLTVV.